One and the same sample provided the 20 T cell receptor beta chains below, sequenced in a study of cytomegalovirus exposure and HLA in healthy donors. The PCR contained 60 Vbeta and 13 Jbeta primers. The data were produced by immunoSEQ multiplex PCR, yet TCRdb's version contains in-frame clones alone and is incomplete. The table shows roughly 200,000 clones, with over 70% occurring only once. Sequencing input: PBMCs. Receptor source: a male donor in good health and CMV-seronegative.

V is TRBV2 and J is TRBJ2-3; the match to TRBD2 covers 14 bases. The germline V gene encodes CDR1 SNHLY and CDR2 FYNNEI. The CDR3 length is 15 residues. J was trimmed by 1 base and V by 6 bases; bases with no gene match: 0. The CDR3 DNA is TGTGCCAGCAGGGGACTAGCGGGGGGCACAGATACGCAGTATTTT. Encoded protein: CASRGLAGGTDTQYF. The variable domain in full, completed from reference TRBV2 and TRBJ2-3, reads EPEVTQTPSHQVTQMGQEVILRCVPISNHLYFYWYRQILGQKVEFLVSFYNNEISEKSEIFDDQFSVERPDGSNFTLKIRSTKLEDSAMYFCASRGLAGGTDTQYFGPGTRLTVL.

The genes are TRBV19 and TRBJ1-6, with TRBD1 matching 10 bases. The CDR3 has 15 residues. Trimming at V came to 4 bases and at J to 8 bases, leaving 5 bases not matched to a gene. Germline CDR1 reads LNHDA; CDR2 reads SQIVND (reference sequence). The CDR3 bases are TGTGCCAGTAGTACGACAGGGGGCGCGGATTCACCCCTCCACTTT. Translating gives CASSTTGGADSPLHF.

This sequence joins TRBV4-2 and TRBJ2-1; 11 positions agree with TRBD2. Germline V gene lookup returns CDR1 LGHNA and CDR2 YNFKEQ. The CDR3 contains 17 residues. After removal of 0 bases from V and 7 bases from J, the junction contained 8 bases not matched to a gene. CDR3 residues: CASSQEHSGRGGNEQFF. The CDR3, as DNA: TGTGCCAGCAGCCAAGAACATAGCGGGAGGGGTGGAAATGAGCAGTTCTTC.

This clone has a count of ten or more. The chain combines TRBV19 with TRBJ2-6; 7 positions match TRBD2. J lost 4 bases, V lost 8 bases, and 5 bases had no gene match. Germline CDR1 and CDR2: LNHDA and SQIVND (reference sequence). This CDR3 is built from 14 residues. CDR3 protein: CASSGAGGANVLTF. The CDR3 DNA reads TGTGCCAGTTCAGGAGCGGGGGGGGCCAACGTCCTGACTTTC.

The chain combines TRBV5-5 with TRBJ2-7; the match to TRBD1 covers 10 bases. CDR1 is SGHKS, CDR2 YYEKEE, per germline (reference sequence). The CDR3 covers 16 residues. Trimming at V came to 0 bases and at J to 7 bases, leaving 10 bases not matched to a gene. CDR3 residues: CASSLDLGQGRWEQYF. CDR3 bases: TGTGCCAGCAGCTTGGACCTGGGACAGGGGAGATGGGAGCAGTACTTC.

This clone was observed once. The chain links TRBV7-3 to TRBJ1-1; D unclear. This CDR3 is 16 amino acids long. Germline V CDR1 and CDR2: SGHTA, FQGTGA. V lost 1 base, J lost 1 base, and 13 bases lay in between. CDR3 loop: CASSLRPGLSNTEAFF. The DNA for the CDR3 is TGTGCCAGCAGCTTAAGACCAGGACTGTCGAACACTGAAGCTTTCTTT.

This chain uses TRBV27 with TRBJ1-1, with D tentatively TRBD1 (6 bases). CDR1 MNHEY and CDR2 SMNVEV come from the germline V gene (reference sequence). V was trimmed by 1 base and J by 5 bases, leaving 14 bases between them. The CDR3 contains 15 residues. This CDR3 is CASSLWAGVGTEAFF. Here the CDR3 DNA reads TGTGCCAGCAGTTTATGGGCAGGGGTGGGGACTGAAGCTTTCTTT.

The J gene is TRBJ1-5, the V gene TRBV28; the match to TRBD1 covers 10 bases. The CDR3 runs to 20 residues. The germline CDR1 and CDR2 sequences are MDHEN and SYDVKM. Losses at the gene ends were 6 bases for V and 5 bases for J; bases not matched to a gene: 22. The CDR3: CASSSPNRDRGGVLYQPQHF. The CDR3 DNA reads TGTGCCAGCAGCTCTCCGAACCGGGACAGGGGAGGAGTCCTCTATCAGCCCCAGCATTTT.

This chain joins TRBV18 and TRBJ1-1; 8 nucleotides agree with TRBD1. The trim removed 8 bases at V and 0 bases at J, leaving 11 bases unmatched. The CDR3 has 16 amino acids. Germline lookup yields CDR1 KGHSH and CDR2 LQKENI. CDR3 DNA: TGTGCCAGCCACACCCTGGGACAGGCCATGAACACTGAAGCTTTCTTT. Protein sequence: CASHTLGQAMNTEAFF.

This chain joins TRBV6-5 and TRBJ1-1, with D maybe TRBD1 (5 bases). This CDR3 has 15 residues. With 4 bases removed from V and 1 base from J, the gap between germline ends came to 13 bases. Germline V gives CDR1 MNHEY, CDR2 SVGAGI. The CDR3, as DNA: TGTGCCAGCAGTTCCGCCGGGGGTCGGAACACTGAAGCTTTCTTT. Its protein product is CASSSAGGRNTEAFF.

The CDR3 DNA is TGTGCCAGCAGTTACTCGGTCGGGGACTACTACGAGCAGTACTTC. Amino acids: CASSYSVGDYYEQYF. The rearrangement uses TRBV6-5 and TRBJ2-5; the match to TRBD2 covers 7 bases. Near its end, the DNA agrees better with TRBJ2-7, so the J call may be wrong. This CDR3 has 15 amino acids. Germline V CDR1 and CDR2: MNHEY, SVGAGI.

This clone came up a few times. This chain uses TRBV9 with TRBJ2-7; possible D gene TRBD1, 6 bases. Germline loops: CDR1 SGDLS, CDR2 YYNGEE. The CDR3 runs 14 residues. V lost 4 bases to trimming and J lost 3 bases, with 14 bases between them. In DNA form, the CDR3 reads TGTGCCAGCAGCTCCACCGGGACACACTACGAGCAGTACTTC. Its translation is CASSSTGTHYEQYF.

This clone turned up a few times. The gene calls are TRBV6-6 and TRBJ1-6, with TRBD1 as a possible D gene (5 bases). Trimming left V 2 bases short and J 7 bases short, with 15 bases between. Per the germline V gene, CDR1 is MNHNY and CDR2 is SVGAGI (reference sequence). The CDR3 spans 16 residues. CDR3 bases: TGTGCCAGCAGTTACAGTGGCAGGGCGGGGAATTCACCCCTCCACTTT. This codes for CASSYSGRAGNSPLHF.

The chain has TRBV4-1 and TRBJ1-1, with D unresolved. The CDR3 is 14 amino acids. Germline V gene lookup returns CDR1 MGHRA and CDR2 YSYEKL. Trimming shortened V by 0 bases and J by 6 bases, and 11 bases separated the two germline ends. The CDR3 DNA sequence: TGCGCCAGCAGCCAAGATAGTTCCCCCCCTGAAGCTTTCTTT. This sequence encodes CASSQDSSPPEAFF.

This rearrangement joins TRBV4-2 to TRBJ1-4, with 10 bases fitting TRBD1. V was pared by 1 base and J by 7 bases, with 6 bases of the junction left unmatched. The CDR3 has 16 residues. Germline assignment: CDR1 LGHNA and CDR2 YNFKEQ. The DNA of the CDR3 is TGTGCCAGCAGCCAAGCGCAGGGACAGGGGAGTGAAAAACTGTTTTTT. Protein: CASSQAQGQGSEKLFF.

This clone was seen a handful of times. V and J are TRBV27 and TRBJ2-1; 8 bases map to TRBD2. Germline CDR1 is MNHEY and CDR2 is SMNVEV (reference sequence). The trim removed 7 bases at V and 12 bases at J, leaving 14 bases unmatched. The length of the CDR3 is 14 residues. The CDR3: CASNPGRGGKGQFF. The CDR3 DNA is TGTGCCAGCAATCCGGGACGGGGGGGAAAGGGGCAGTTCTTC.

This sequence joins TRBV30 and TRBJ2-1, with 8 positions matching TRBD2. This CDR3 is built from 13 residues. The J segment lost 7 bases and the V segment lost 1 base, leaving 3 bases of the junction unmatched. Germline assignment: CDR1 GTSNPN and CDR2 SVGIG (reference sequence). The CDR3 DNA sequence: TGTGCCTGGAGTGGGGCGGGGGGAAATGAGCAGTTCTTC. Encoded protein: CAWSGAGGNEQFF.

This chain links TRBV5-1 with TRBJ2-7; D is uncertain. The CDR3 runs 12 residues. Germline V lookup: CDR1 SGHRS, CDR2 YFSETQ. V lost 2 bases and J lost 5, with 8 bases in between. CDR3 in DNA: TGCGCCAGCAGCTTCGGCGGAGACGAGCAGTACTTC. Protein product: CASSFGGDEQYF.

The gene calls are TRBV30 and TRBJ1-5; D unresolved. The germline gives CDR1 GTSNPN, CDR2 SVGIG (reference sequence). Trimming shortened V by 0 bases and J by 5 bases, and 8 bases separated the two germline ends. The CDR3 totals 13 residues. This CDR3 is CAWSVLLDQPQHF. CDR3 bases: TGTGCCTGGAGTGTACTATTGGATCAGCCCCAGCATTTT. Complete variable domain (other parts from reference TRBV30 and TRBJ1-5): SQTIHQWPATLVQPVGSPLSLECTVEGTSNPNLYWYRQAAGRGLQLLFYSVGIGQISSEVPQNLSASRPQDRQFILSSKKLLLSDSGFYLCAWSVLLDQPQHFGDGTRLSIL.

This rearrangement joins TRBV6-4 to TRBJ2-7, with D possibly matching TRBD2 (6 bases). CDR3 length: 15 amino acids. Germline V gives CDR1 MRHNA, CDR2 SNTAGT. V dropped 5 bases and J dropped 0 bases, with 14 bases sitting between them. The CDR3 nucleotides read TGTGCCAGCAGTCCGGACGGGAGTAGCTCCTACGAGCAGTACTTC. Translating it yields CASSPDGSSSYEQYF.